This TCR beta chain appears in the sequencing data of a study of blood T cell repertoires in COVID-19. The CDR3 has 15 residues. Germline loops: CDR1 MNHEY, CDR2 SVGEGT. V lost 4 bases and J 6 bases, leaving 18 bases between the germline ends. Libraries were prepared by immunoSEQ multiplex PCR; TCRdb keeps only in-frame clonotypes and omits some of them. Among roughly 70,000 clones, about nine tenths were seen once, and the ten largest hold approximately 2.8%. The V call is TRBV6-2 or TRBV6-3, the J call TRBJ1-2; D possibly corresponds to TRBD1 (6 bases). The sequenced sample was peripheral blood. This sequence was found in a middle-aged man with COVID-19, enrolled during active disease. The CDR3 here is CASSFYGQLVNGYTF. CDR3 DNA: TGTGCCAGCAGTTTTTATGGACAGCTAGTGAATGGCTACACCTTC.